Following are 10 T cell receptor beta chains from one sample sequenced in a study of T cells in Graves' hyperthyroidism and ophthalmopathy. TCR beta CDR3 regions were amplified from RNA transcripts. A first-round RT-PCR of the TCR CDR3 used the HTBI primer set. MiXCR, applied by TCRdb to the multiplex PCR reads, yields one record per CDR3 protein. The table shows 650,000 to 850,000 distinct CDR3 sequences, with about 19% occurring only once. Material: blood. These receptors all come from a woman aged 50 to 60 with Graves' hyperthyroidism that later progressed to Graves' ophthalmopathy.

This clonotype was observed at least ten times. Given a much more abundant clone one base away, this may be a read error. V gene TRBV7-3 combines with J gene TRBJ1-1; no clear D. Germline V lookup: CDR1 SGHTA, CDR2 FQGTGA. V was cut by 2 bases and J by 1 base, with 5 bases left in between. CDR3 length: 13 residues. The CDR3 DNA is TGTGCCAGCAGCTTACGGTGGAACACTGAAGCTTTCTTT. Translation gives CASSLRWNTEAFF. The full variable domain, its missing parts supplied by reference TRBV7-3 and TRBJ1-1, is GAGVSQTPSNKVTEKGKYVELRCDPISGHTALYWYRQSLGQGPEFLIYFQGTGAADDSGLPNDRFFAVRPEGSVSTLKIQRTERGDSAVYLCASSLRWNTEAFFGQGTRLTVV.

The V gene is TRBV6-1, the J gene TRBJ2-1, with TRBD2 identical over 9 bases. There are 14 residues in the CDR3. The V gene's germline CDR1 is MNHNS and CDR2 SASEGT. V shed 6 bases, J shed 10 bases, and the junction held 10 bases outside the gene matches. In DNA, the CDR3 is TGTGCCAGCAGCCCCGGGACTAGCTTTCGGGAGCAGTTCTTC. This gives the protein CASSPGTSFREQFF.

This clonotype was recorded a few times. The chain uses TRBV3-1 and TRBJ2-6; a possible D gene is TRBD1 (6 bases). Germline V gene data show CDR1 as LGHDT and CDR2 as YNNKEL (reference sequence). The CDR3 totals 15 residues. V was clipped by 4 bases and J by 4 bases, with 11 bases between them. CDR3 sequence: CASSRTGLGANVLTF. CDR3 bases: TGTGCCAGCAGCCGAACAGGGTTAGGGGCCAACGTCCTGACTTTC.

A few counts support this clonotype. CDR3: CASSRRQGSGDGYTF. DNA for the CDR3: TGTGCCAGCAGTAGACGACAGGGGAGTGGTGATGGCTACACCTTC. V is TRBV6-1 and J is TRBJ1-2, with 8 bases identical to TRBD1. Germline V CDR1 and CDR2: MNHNS, SASEGT. The CDR3 consists of 15 residues. V gave up 5 bases and J gave up 6 bases; unmatched junction bases: 11.

This clonotype was detected many times. The chain employs TRBV6-2 or TRBV6-3 and TRBJ1-1, with TRBD1 identical over 10 bases. The V segment lost 2 bases and the J segment 1 base; nucleotides outside the gene matches: 7. The germline CDR1 and CDR2 sequences are MNHEY and SVGEGT. The CDR3 is made up of 17 amino acids. The CDR3 protein is CASSYGETGGRNTEAFF. For the CDR3, the DNA is TGTGCCAGCAGTTACGGGGAGACAGGGGGCCGGAACACTGAAGCTTTCTTT.

This clonotype showed up just a few times. The chain carries TRBV6-1 and TRBJ1-3; tentatively, D is TRBD1 (5 bases). Trimming left V 6 bases short and J 2 bases short, with 11 bases between. There are 14 residues in the CDR3. Germline values: CDR1 MNHNS, CDR2 SASEGT. CDR3 coding DNA: TGTGCCAGCAGGGGACCTAACCCTGGAAACACCATATATTTT. Its protein is CASRGPNPGNTIYF.

The rearrangement links TRBV30 to TRBJ2-7, with 8 bases that match TRBD1. The CDR3 runs 14 residues. Germline values: CDR1 GTSNPN, CDR2 SVGIG (reference sequence). V shed 1 base, J shed 1 base, and the junction held 3 bases outside the gene matches. The CDR3: CAWSGTGSSYEQYF. DNA of the CDR3: TGTGCCTGGAGTGGGACAGGGAGTTCCTACGAGCAGTACTTC.

This clonotype was detected many times. CDR3 coding DNA: TGTGCCAGCTCCTCGGATCCGGCGACAGCCTACGTAACGGTGGAGCAGTACTTC. It codes for CASSSDPATAYVTVEQYF. The rearrangement uses TRBV18 and TRBJ2-7; D is perhaps TRBD1 (5 bases). V was clipped by 6 bases and J by 7 bases, with 31 bases between them. The CDR3 extends over 18 amino acids. Germline V lookup: CDR1 KGHSH, CDR2 LQKENI.

The table lists this clonotype with many counts. The CDR3 region has the DNA TGTGCCAGCAGCTTAATTGGGTTGGTAGCTTTCTTT. It translates to CASSLIGLVAFF. The J gene is TRBJ1-1, the V gene TRBV11-2, with D hard to call. Between the trimmed V and J ends, which lost 2 bases and 10 bases, there was a span of 11 bases. The CDR3 is 12 amino acids. CDR1 is SGHAT and CDR2 is FQNNGV in the germline V gene.

In this sample, this clonotype turned up many times. The chain combines TRBV6-5 with TRBJ1-2; 8 bases are shared with TRBD1. The V segment lost 2 bases and the J segment 2 bases; nucleotides outside the gene matches: 1. Germline V CDR1 and CDR2: MNHEY, SVGAGI. The CDR3 is 14 amino acids. CDR3 sequence (DNA): TGTGCCAGCAGTTACACAGGGGGAAACTATGGCTACACCTTC. Translating it yields CASSYTGGNYGYTF.